These 18 T cell receptor beta chains were sequenced from one sample in a study of cytomegalovirus exposure and HLA in healthy donors. PCR amplification relied on 60 Vbeta primers (plus 13 Jbeta primers). TCRdb keeps only in-frame clones here, not all; method: immunoSEQ multiplex PCR. The profile shows under 110,000 clones, 76% of them singletons. Sequenced material: PBMCs. These receptors originate from a man aged 35 to 55 in good health and CMV-seronegative.

This clone was recorded a few times. The genes are TRBV7-9 and TRBJ2-1; no definite D call. The V gene's germline CDR1 is SEHNR and CDR2 FQNEAQ (reference sequence). The CDR3 runs to 14 residues. V lost 4 bases and J lost 4, with 11 bases in between. In DNA form, the CDR3 reads TGTGCCAGCAGCTCCCCGGTCCTTTACAATGAGCAGTTCTTC. Protein product: CASSSPVLYNEQFF.

The chain combines TRBV18 with TRBJ1-2; TRBD1 aligns across 9 bases. The ends lost 2 bases at V and 2 bases at J; junction bases unmatched: 3. The CDR3 runs to 15 residues. Germline assignment: CDR1 KGHSH and CDR2 LQKENI. The CDR3 here is CASSPDRGENYGYTF. The CDR3 coding sequence is TGTGCCAGCTCACCAGACAGGGGGGAGAACTATGGCTACACCTTC.

The V gene is TRBV5-6, the J gene TRBJ1-2; 12 bases are shared with TRBD1. The CDR3 is 18 residues long. V shed 4 bases and J 5 bases; nucleotides not matched to a gene: 15. Per germline, CDR1 SGHDT and CDR2 YYEEEE. The CDR3 region is CASSPYSGTGGAWYGYTF. CDR3 coding DNA: TGTGCCAGCAGCCCATACTCCGGGACAGGGGGCGCTTGGTATGGCTACACCTTC. The whole variable domain, filled in from reference TRBV5-6 and TRBJ1-2, reads DAGVTQSPTHLIKTRGQQVTLRCSPKSGHDTVSWYQQALGQGPQFIFQYYEEEERQRGNFPDRFSGHQFPNYSSELNVNALLLGDSALYLCASSPYSGTGGAWYGYTFGSGTRLTVV.

This clone came up once. This chain joins TRBV7-8 and TRBJ2-7, with D unresolved. Germline V gene sequence: CDR1 SGHVS, CDR2 FQNEAQ. The CDR3 totals 14 residues. V gave up 1 base and J gave up 0 bases, with 7 bases separating them. The CDR3 nucleotides read TGTGCCAGCAGCTTAGAACGGAGCTCCTACGAGCAGTACGTC. Translated, it gives CASSLERSSYEQYV.

About this clone: An end of the junction does not agree with germline; a read error may underlie this. The genes are TRBV4-3 and TRBJ2-1; 7 nucleotides align to TRBD1. CDR3 length: 15 residues. CDR1 and CDR2 (germline): LGHNA, YSLEER. CDR3 loop: CASSKDRAGYNEQFF. Here the CDR3 DNA reads TGCGCCAGCAGCAAAGACAGGGCCGGCTACAATGAGCAGTTCTTC.

The chain joins TRBV10-2 to TRBJ1-2; D perhaps matches TRBD1 (5 bases). Trimming removed 1 base at V and 3 bases at J, with 15 bases between. Germline V gene data show CDR1 as WSHSY and CDR2 as SAAADI. There are 16 residues in the CDR3. Written as DNA, the CDR3 is TGCGCCAGCAGTGAGTTCTTAAAGCAGGGTTACTATGGCTACACCTTC. Translation: CASSEFLKQGYYGYTF.

The chain joins TRBV4-1 to TRBJ2-1, with D tentatively TRBD1 (6 bases). V gave up 5 bases and J gave up 9 bases, with 17 bases separating them. Germline CDR1 MGHRA, CDR2 YSYEKL. The CDR3 is 14 amino acids. The CDR3 coding sequence is TGCGCCAGCAGCGAATCCCCAGAAGGGGGTGAGCAGTTCTTC. This sequence encodes CASSESPEGGEQFF.

The chain employs TRBV30 and TRBJ1-5, with a tentative D call TRBD1 (6 bases). Trimming left V 4 bases short and J 2 bases short, with 9 bases between. The CDR3 length is 13 residues. Germline V CDR1 and CDR2: GTSNPN, SVGIG (reference sequence). In DNA, the CDR3 is TGTGCCTGGAATGCAGGGGGCAATCAGCCCCAGCATTTT. It yields the protein CAWNAGGNQPQHF.

As to this clone: An end of the junction differs from the germline gene, which may be a read error. This same CDR3 is encoded by further DNA sequences in the sample. This sequence joins TRBV18 and TRBJ2-7; 13 positions agree with TRBD2. Per the germline V gene, CDR1 is KGHSH and CDR2 is LQKENI. This CDR3 is 16 amino acids long. The CDR3 here is CASSPPGTSGVYEQYF. In DNA form, the CDR3 reads TGCGCCAGCTCACCCCCCGGGACTAGCGGGGTCTACGAGCAGTACTTC. The complete variable domain, with remaining parts taken from reference TRBV18 and TRBJ2-7, reads NAGVMQNPRHLVRRRGQEARLRCSPMKGHSHVYWYRQLPEEGLKFMVYLQKENIIDESGMPKERFSAEFPKEGPSILRIQQVVRGDSAAYFCASSPPGTSGVYEQYFGPGTRLTVT.

This clone appeared once. The chain is built from TRBV4-3 and TRBJ1-2, with D hard to call. This CDR3 is built from 16 residues. Trimming shortened V by 3 bases and J by 3 bases, and 17 bases separated the two germline ends. CDR1 LGHNA and CDR2 YSLEER come from the germline V gene. This CDR3 reads CASSQRYLGVDYGYTF. The CDR3 bases are TGCGCCAGCAGCCAGAGGTACTTGGGAGTAGACTATGGCTACACCTTC.

The V and J genes are TRBV2 and TRBJ1-1; no clear D gene. Germline loops: CDR1 SNHLY, CDR2 FYNNEI. V shed 7 bases and J shed 0 bases, with 6 bases lying between them. This CDR3 region has 12 residues. CDR3 region: CASTRLNTEAFF. The CDR3 region has the DNA TGTGCCAGCACGCGGTTGAACACTGAAGCTTTCTTT.

This rearrangement joins TRBV5-1 to TRBJ2-3; D perhaps matches TRBD1 (6 bases). Germline CDR1 and CDR2: SGHRS and YFSETQ. CDR3 size: 16 residues. The germline V and J ends were trimmed by 2 bases and 2 bases, with 15 bases remaining between them. CDR3 loop: CASSFTGQLYTDTQYF. The CDR3, as DNA: TGCGCCAGCAGCTTCACCGGACAGCTCTACACAGATACGCAGTATTTT.

This clone was detected only once. The chain carries TRBV10-1 and TRBJ1-1, with 8 positions matching TRBD1. Germline V gene sequence: CDR1 WNHNN, CDR2 SYGVQD (reference sequence). CDR3 length: 15 amino acids. With V trimmed by 8 bases and J by 1 base, 9 bases remained unmatched. This CDR3 is CASADTGTGNTEAFF. The CDR3 DNA sequence: TGCGCCAGCGCAGATACCGGGACAGGGAACACTGAAGCTTTCTTT.

This chain links TRBV6-5 with TRBJ1-2; TRBD1 matches at 7 bases. The germline V gene has CDR1 MNHEY and CDR2 SVGAGI. V gave up 11 bases and J gave up 4 bases; unmatched junction bases: 4. The CDR3 runs 11 residues. This chain's CDR3 is CAAGDSYGYTF. For the CDR3, the DNA is TGTGCCGCCGGGGACAGCTATGGCTACACCTTC.

Comment on this clone: One junction end disagrees with the germline gene, perhaps due to a read error. The chain couples TRBV7-7 to TRBJ2-2; D is uncertain. CDR1 and CDR2 (germline): SSHAT, FNYEAQ (reference sequence). This CDR3 has 13 amino acids. In DNA form, the CDR3 reads TGTGCTAGCAGCCCCGGGAACACCGGGGAGCTGTTTTTT. Its protein is CASSPGNTGELFF.

This clone was detected once. The V and J genes are TRBV7-9 and TRBJ1-2; 8 positions match TRBD1. The V gene's germline CDR1 is SEHNR and CDR2 FQNEAQ (reference sequence). The CDR3 covers 16 residues. J was trimmed by 0 bases and V by 4 bases; bases with no gene match: 7. CDR3 coding DNA: TGTGCCAGCAGCTCGGACAGGGACACTTCTAACTATGGCTACACCTTC. Translation gives CASSSDRDTSNYGYTF.

The V call is TRBV5-1, the J call TRBJ1-1; D remains unclear. Germline V gives CDR1 SGHRS, CDR2 YFSETQ. Trimming pared 6 bases from V and 0 bases from J, leaving 12 bases between. The CDR3 covers 14 residues. DNA for the CDR3: TGCGCCAGCAACGGAGGACGGATGAACACTGAAGCTTTCTTT. The encoded protein is CASNGGRMNTEAFF. Looking up the rest from reference TRBV5-1 and TRBJ1-1 gives the full variable domain: KAGVTQTPRYLIKTRGQQVTLSCSPISGHRSVSWYQQTPGQGLQFLFEYFSETQRNKGNFPGRFSGRQFSNSRSEMNVSTLELGDSALYLCASNGGRMNTEAFFGQGTRLTVV.

The rearrangement links TRBV6-5 to TRBJ2-3; D is perhaps TRBD2 (6 bases). The V end was cut by 5 bases, the J end by 3 bases, with 12 bases between. Germline V lookup: CDR1 MNHEY, CDR2 SVGAGI. The CDR3 has 14 residues. The CDR3 region is CASSKRLVTDTQYF. The CDR3 DNA follows: TGTGCCAGCAGTAAGCGACTAGTGACAGATACGCAGTATTTT.